This T cell receptor beta chain was captured in a study of cytomegalovirus exposure and HLA in healthy donors. Primers included in the PCR were 60 Vbeta and 13 Jbeta primers. Profiling relied on immunoSEQ multiplex PCR, and the TCRdb table lists in-frame clones only, not all of them. This table holds some 170,000 clones, 83% found once. The CDR3 is 15 residues long. J gave up 6 bases and V 0 bases, and 2 bases lay outside the gene matches. CDR1 is SGHNT, CDR2 YYREEE, per germline (reference sequence). Points from the study as a whole: The authors listed around 150 TCR beta chains as cytomegalovirus-associated.

Details on this clone: The antigen remains undetermined.

Material for sequencing was PBMCs. J is TRBJ1-6 and V is TRBV5-4; the match to TRBD1 covers 8 bases. The source is a man aged 45 to 65 in good health and CMV-seropositive. The CDR3 coding sequence is TGTGCCAGCAGCTTGGGACAGGGGTTTAATTCACCCCTCCACTTT. This gives the protein CASSLGQGFNSPLHF.